These T cell receptor beta chains were read from a single sample in a study of T cells in Graves' hyperthyroidism and ophthalmopathy. TCRdb fed the multiplex PCR reads into MiXCR, producing one record per CDR3 protein. The sample has approximately 740,000 distinct CDR3 sequences; approximately 14% are singletons. Sequenced sample: blood. The receptors were gathered from a woman aged 18 to 35 with Graves' hyperthyroidism. Each CDR3 is given with its conserved first and last residue. A D gene is named only where the DNA matches it firmly. Where a row states a size, it is once, few, many or the class of an expanded clone; other rows omit it.

D: TRBD1
J: TRBJ1-1
V: TRBV5-8
size: NA
CDR3: CASSLYTGGTQNTEAFF
DNA: TGTGCCAGCAGCTTGTACACAGGGGGAACACAGAACACTGAAGCTTTCTTT

D: NA
J: TRBJ1-4
V: TRBV15
size: NA
CDR3: CATSRLYREGANEKLFF
DNA: TGTGCCACCAGCAGACTTTACAGGGAGGGGGCTAATGAAAAACTGTTTTTT

D: NA
J: TRBJ2-3
V: TRBV12-5
size: many
CDR3: CASGLTQADTQYF
DNA: TGTGCTAGTGGTTTGACCCAAGCAGATACGCAGTATTTT

D: TRBD1
J: TRBJ2-1
V: TRBV4-1
size: NA
CDR3: CASSHQQGAPDVFSYNEQFF
DNA: TGCGCCAGCAGCCACCAACAGGGGGCGCCGGACGTGTTCTCCTACAATGAGCAGTTCTTC

D: NA
J: TRBJ2-7
V: TRBV24-1
size: NA
CDR3: CATSDSIGGGYEQYF
DNA: TGTGCCACCAGTGATTCGATAGGTGGAGGCTACGAGCAGTACTTC

D: NA
J: TRBJ2-7
V: TRBV15
size: few
CDR3: CATSRSLRTFYEQYF
DNA: TGTGCCACCAGCAGATCCCTTAGGACCTTTTACGAGCAGTACTTC

D: TRBD1
J: TRBJ1-5
V: TRBV7-8
size: many
CDR3: CASSLGGTVYSNQPQHF
DNA: TGTGCCAGCAGCTTAGGCGGGACAGTTTATAGCAATCAGCCCCAGCATTTT

D: TRBD2
J: TRBJ2-1
V: TRBV6-1
size: many
CDR3: CASSFRTSRSSYNEQFF
DNA: TGTGCCAGCAGTTTTCGGACTAGCCGAAGCTCCTACAATGAGCAGTTCTTC

D: TRBD2
J: TRBJ2-7
V: TRBV20-1
size: NA
CDR3: CSAREFAGALGYEQYF
DNA: TGCAGTGCTAGAGAATTTGCGGGAGCATTGGGGTACGAGCAGTACTTC

D: TRBD2
J: TRBJ2-3
V: TRBV28
size: many
CDR3: CASRTSGKSTDTQYF
DNA: TGTGCCAGTAGGACTAGCGGGAAGAGCACAGATACGCAGTATTTT

D: NA
J: TRBJ2-1
V: TRBV6-5
size: NA
CDR3: CASSYSGLGLYNEQFF
DNA: TGTGCCAGCAGTTACTCGGGACTGGGACTTTACAATGAGCAGTTCTTC

D: NA
J: TRBJ1-2
V: TRBV28
size: NA
CDR3: CASIRGNRAANYGYTF
DNA: TGTGCCAGCATCCGGGGAAACAGGGCCGCTAACTATGGCTACACCTTC

D: TRBD1
J: TRBJ1-2
V: TRBV7-9
size: NA
CDR3: CASSRPPGQGRGGYTF
DNA: TGTGCCAGCAGCCGTCCGCCGGGACAGGGCCGTGGAGGCTACACCTTC

D: NA
J: TRBJ1-6
V: TRBV6-1
size: NA
CDR3: CASQPGTQENSPLHF
DNA: TGTGCCAGCCAGCCTGGGACTCAGGAGAATTCACCCCTCCACTTT

D: NA
J: TRBJ1-2
V: TRBV7-9
size: NA
CDR3: CASSPPDGSYTF
DNA: TGTGCCAGCAGCCCCCCAGACGGATCCTACACCTTC

D: TRBD2
J: TRBJ2-2
V: TRBV20-1
size: many
CDR3: CSAYPGLAGGGTGELFF
DNA: TGCAGTGCTTATCCGGGACTAGCGGGAGGAGGGACCGGGGAGCTGTTTTTT

D: NA
J: TRBJ1-3
V: TRBV6-1
size: few
CDR3: CAGRQRPANTIYF
DNA: TGTGCCGGAAGACAGAGGCCCGCAAACACCATATATTTT

D: NA
J: TRBJ2-7
V: TRBV29-1
size: NA
CDR3: CSVVPQGPYEQYF
DNA: TGCAGCGTTGTCCCCCAGGGTCCCTACGAGCAGTACTTC

D: NA
J: TRBJ2-7
V: TRBV7-9
size: few
CDR3: CASSLDWNWDEQYF
DNA: TGTGCCAGCAGCTTAGATTGGAACTGGGACGAGCAGTACTTC

D: NA
J: TRBJ2-3
V: TRBV3-1
size: many
CDR3: CASSQGGARPDTQYF
DNA: TGTGCCAGCAGCCAAGGTGGGGCACGCCCCGATACGCAGTATTTT

D: NA
J: TRBJ2-5
V: TRBV18
size: few
CDR3: CASSPAGQRETQYF
DNA: TGTGCCAGCTCACCCGCGGGACAGAGAGAGACCCAGTACTTC

D: NA
J: TRBJ1-5
V: TRBV28
size: few
CDR3: CASSFTLGNQPQHF
DNA: TGTGCCAGCAGTTTTACTCTGGGCAATCAGCCCCAGCATTTT